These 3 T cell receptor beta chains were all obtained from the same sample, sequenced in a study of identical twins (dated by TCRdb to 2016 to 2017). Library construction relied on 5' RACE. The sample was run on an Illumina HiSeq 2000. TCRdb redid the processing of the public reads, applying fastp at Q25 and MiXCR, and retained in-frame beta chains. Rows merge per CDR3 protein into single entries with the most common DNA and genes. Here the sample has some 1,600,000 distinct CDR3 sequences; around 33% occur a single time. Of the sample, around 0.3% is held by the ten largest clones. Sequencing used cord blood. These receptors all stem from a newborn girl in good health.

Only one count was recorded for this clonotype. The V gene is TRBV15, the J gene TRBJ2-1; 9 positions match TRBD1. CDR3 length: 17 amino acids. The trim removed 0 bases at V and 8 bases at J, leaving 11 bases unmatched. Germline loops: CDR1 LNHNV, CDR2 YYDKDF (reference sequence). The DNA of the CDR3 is TGTGCCACCAGCAGAGAGGTTTCGGGGACAGGGTTGCATGAGCAGTTCTTC. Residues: CATSREVSGTGLHEQFF. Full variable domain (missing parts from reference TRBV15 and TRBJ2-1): DAMVIQNPRYQVTQFGKPVTLSCSQTLNHNVMYWYQQKSSQAPKLLFHYYDKDFNNEADTPDNFQSRRPNTSFCFLDIRSPGLGDTAMYLCATSREVSGTGLHEQFFGPGTRLTVL.

CDR3: CASSALAGNTGELFF. Written as DNA, the CDR3 is TGTGCCAGCAGCGCCTTAGCGGGCAACACCGGGGAGCTGTTTTTT. The gene calls are TRBV7-2 and TRBJ2-2, with 7 bases lining up with TRBD2. Germline loops: CDR1 SGHTA, CDR2 FQGNSA. The CDR3 covers 15 residues. The trim removed 5 bases at V and 2 bases at J, leaving 5 bases unmatched.

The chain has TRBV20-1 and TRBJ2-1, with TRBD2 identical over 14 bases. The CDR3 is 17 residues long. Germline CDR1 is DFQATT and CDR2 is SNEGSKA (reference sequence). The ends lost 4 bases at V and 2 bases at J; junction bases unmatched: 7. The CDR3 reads CSAKGGLAGDTYNEQFF. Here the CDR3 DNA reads TGCAGTGCTAAGGGGGGACTAGCGGGAGACACCTACAATGAGCAGTTCTTC.